This T cell receptor (beta chain) was sequenced in a study of Ad26.COV2.S vaccination and SARS-CoV-2 variants. Noted treatment: 19 received Ad26.COV2.S at low or high dose, single or two shots; 5 received placebo; per-sample allocation not given. Sampling happened 63 days after the first vaccine or placebo injection. Cohort 1b enrolled adults aged 18-55 years in Boston. V was pared by 4 bases and J by 9 bases, with 13 bases between. This CDR3 has 13 amino acids. Germline lookup yields CDR1 SGHTA and CDR2 FQGNSA. Repertoires were generated with immunoSEQ multiplex PCR, while TCRdb's copy carries only in-frame clones and drops some. Seen here are about 350,000 clones, approximately 90% observed once, and the top ten hold roughly 6%.

Sample: peripheral blood, taken in a trial of Ad26.COV2.S vaccine versus placebo. This receptor was taken from a person aged 18 to 59 who received the Ad26.COV2.S COVID-19 vaccine or a placebo. This rearrangement joins TRBV7-2 to TRBJ1-5; maybe TRBD1 (5 bases). For the CDR3, the DNA is TGTGCCAGCAGCTCCGAGCGGGGCCGGCCCCAGCATTTT. Its protein product is CASSSERGRPQHF.